What follows are 28 T cell receptor beta chains derived from one specimen sequenced in a study of T cell changes during pregnancy in multiple sclerosis. Profiled with immunoSEQ multiplex PCR; TCRdb holds only in-frame clones, not every one. Found here are approximately 23,000 clones, about 89% of them singletons; the top ten hold 0.6% to 0.85%. Sample: CD4+ T cells from peripheral blood mononuclear cells, taken in the third trimester of pregnancy. These receptors all stem from a female donor in good health, enrolled as a control in a pregnancy study.

The chain carries TRBV5-5 and TRBJ1-4, with D tentatively TRBD1 (6 bases). The germline V gene encodes CDR1 SGHKS and CDR2 YYEKEE (reference sequence). Trimming took off 4 bases at V and 1 base at J, with 17 bases between the two ends. CDR3 size: 17 residues. The CDR3 coding sequence is TGTGCCAGCAGCCCGTCACAGGGATTTGGAACTAATGAAAAACTGTTTTTT. It specifies CASSPSQGFGTNEKLFF.

The V gene is TRBV28, the J gene TRBJ2-1, with 7 bases aligning to TRBD2. V gave up 7 bases and J gave up 3 bases; unmatched junction bases: 9. CDR3 size: 15 residues. The V gene's germline CDR1 is MDHEN and CDR2 SYDVKM. The CDR3 protein is CASTAPRERYNEQFF. CDR3 nucleotide sequence: TGTGCCAGCACCGCCCCGCGGGAGCGCTACAATGAGCAGTTCTTC.

The CDR3 region has the DNA TGTGCCAGCAGCTTGACTCGGGGGGCCATATATTTT. Translating gives CASSLTRGAIYF. The chain is built from TRBV7-8 and TRBJ1-3, with D perhaps matching TRBD1 (5 bases). V lost 3 bases, J lost 11 bases, and 11 bases lay in between. The CDR3 length is 12 residues. Germline V gene sequence: CDR1 SGHVS, CDR2 FQNEAQ.

DNA of the CDR3: TGTGCCAGCAGCTTATTTCCGGAGACCCAGTACTTC. This translates into CASSLFPETQYF. The chain uses TRBV5-4 and TRBJ2-5; D gene ambiguous. The CDR3 is 12 residues long. Per the germline V gene, CDR1 is SGHNT and CDR2 is YYREEE (reference sequence). With 2 bases removed from V and 5 bases from J, the gap between germline ends came to 7 bases.

This clone was counted a single time. This chain uses TRBV19 with TRBJ1-1, with D perhaps TRBD1 (5 bases). Germline V gene lookup returns CDR1 LNHDA and CDR2 SQIVND (reference sequence). Trimming left V 3 bases short and J 0 bases short, with 17 bases between. The CDR3 extends over 17 amino acids. The CDR3 DNA sequence: TGTGCCAGTAGTATCCCGGGGGGACGACCCGTGAACACTGAAGCTTTCTTT. Protein sequence: CASSIPGGRPVNTEAFF. Variable domain in full (rest from reference TRBV19 and TRBJ1-1): DGGITQSPKYLFRKEGQNVTLSCEQNLNHDAMYWYRQDPGQGLRLIYYSQIVNDFQKGDIAEGYSVSREKKESFPLTVTSAQKNPTAFYLCASSIPGGRPVNTEAFFGQGTRLTVV.

This chain uses TRBV29-1 with TRBJ2-3, with D perhaps matching TRBD2 (6 bases). The CDR3 is 15 residues long. Germline values: CDR1 SQVTM, CDR2 ANQGSEA. Deletions cut 5 bases from V and 2 bases from J, with 17 bases between. In DNA form, the CDR3 reads TGCAGCGTTCGTGATAGACTAGATCCCACAGATACGCAGTATTTT. Translated: CSVRDRLDPTDTQYF.

This rearrangement joins TRBV5-1 to TRBJ2-7; 8 bases agree with TRBD1. The CDR3 has 16 residues. The J segment lost 3 bases and the V segment lost 1 base, leaving 9 bases of the junction unmatched. Germline V gene data show CDR1 as SGHRS and CDR2 as YFSETQ. CDR3 sequence: CASSLPRTGNFYEQYF. The CDR3 DNA sequence: TGCGCCAGCAGCTTGCCAAGGACAGGGAATTTCTACGAGCAGTACTTC.

The chain recombines TRBV10-3 with TRBJ2-7; TRBD1 matches 9 bases. V lost 9 bases to trimming and J lost 4 bases; unmatched junction nucleotides: 4. The germline gives CDR1 ENHRY, CDR2 SYGVKD. The CDR3 extends over 12 amino acids. CDR3 in amino acids: CAIRQGDYEQYF. CDR3 in DNA: TGTGCCATTCGACAGGGGGATTACGAGCAGTACTTC.

This chain connects TRBV1 to TRBJ2-3; TRBD2 was called by the table and not checked on the DNA. TRBV1 is marked as a pseudogene. This CDR3 is built from 18 residues. The CDR3 nucleotides read TGCACCAGCAGCCAAGATCGGGTGATAGCCCCGCCGCGGGATACGCAGTATTTT. Translating it yields CTSSQDRVIAPPRDTQYF.

The chain couples TRBV6-5 to TRBJ2-1; tentative D call: TRBD2 (7 bases). V lost 9 bases and J lost 4, with 16 bases in between. Per germline, CDR1 MNHEY and CDR2 SVGAGI. The CDR3 is 14 amino acids. CDR3 sequence: CASHRGGLYNEQFF. The CDR3 DNA follows: TGTGCCAGTCATAGGGGGGGGCTATACAATGAGCAGTTCTTC.

This clone was seen just once. The chain employs TRBV14 and TRBJ1-2; 9 bases match TRBD1. Germline-derived CDR1 and CDR2 are SGHDN and FVKESK. With 4 bases clipped from V and 5 bases from J, the junction kept 8 bases outside the gene matches. The CDR3 is made up of 15 amino acids. DNA for the CDR3: TGTGCCAGCAGCCTTCCGGGACAGGGATGGTATGGCTACACCTTC. Translated: CASSLPGQGWYGYTF.

The V and J genes are TRBV5-8 and TRBJ1-3, with 8 bases fitting TRBD1. The CDR3 has 17 residues. After removal of 4 bases from V and 3 bases from J, the junction contained 12 bases not matched to a gene. Germline CDR1 SGHTS, CDR2 YDEGEE. CDR3 sequence: CASSGGGQGGGGNTIYF. The DNA for the CDR3 is TGTGCCAGCAGCGGGGGCGGACAGGGTGGGGGTGGAAACACCATATATTTT. Drawing the rest from reference TRBV5-8 and TRBJ1-3, the complete variable domain is EAGVTQSPTHLIKTRGQQATLRCSPISGHTSVYWYQQALGLGLQFLLWYDEGEERNRGNFPPRFSGRQFPNYSSELNVNALELEDSALYLCASSGGGQGGGGNTIYFGEGSWLTVV.

The gene calls are TRBV6-6 and TRBJ1-5; weak D call: TRBD1 (5 bases). CDR1 is MNHNY, CDR2 SVGAGI, per germline (reference sequence). The V gene lost 8 bases and the J gene lost 4 bases, with 18 bases spanning the gap. The CDR3 is 15 amino acids. Written as DNA, the CDR3 is TGTGCCAGCGGCGGGGCAGGGTCGTCGAATCAGCCCCAGCATTTT. Translation gives CASGGAGSSNQPQHF.

The CDR3: CASKGWTGELFF. In nucleotides, the CDR3 is TGTGCTAGTAAGGGGTGGACCGGGGAGCTGTTTTTT. The chain uses TRBV12-5 and TRBJ2-2; D may be TRBD1 (5 bases). The CDR3 runs to 12 residues. Per germline, CDR1 LGHNT and CDR2 FRNRAP. V was cut by 8 bases and J by 5 bases, with 9 bases left in between.

The chain uses TRBV28 and TRBJ1-2; D might be TRBD1 (5 bases). V was trimmed by 6 bases and J by 4 bases, leaving 12 bases between them. The CDR3 consists of 13 residues. Germline V CDR1 and CDR2: MDHEN, SYDVKM. In nucleotides, the CDR3 is TGTGCCAGCAGCCAGACAGATCTCTATGGCTACACCTTC. Translating gives CASSQTDLYGYTF.

The chain recombines TRBV9 with TRBJ1-4; D remains unclear. The germline V gene encodes CDR1 SGDLS and CDR2 YYNGEE. The V end was cut by 0 bases, the J end by 5 bases, with 11 bases between. This CDR3 spans 15 amino acids. DNA for the CDR3: TGTGCCAGCAGCGTAGGCGGAGGGCCGAATGAAAAACTGTTTTTT. This translates into CASSVGGGPNEKLFF.

The rearrangement links TRBV4-3 to TRBJ1-4; a weak D match, TRBD1 (5 bases). Trimming left V 5 bases short and J 8 bases short, with 30 bases between. The CDR3 sequence is 19 residues long. CDR1 is LGHNA and CDR2 is YSLEER in the germline V gene. The CDR3: CASSRYQGGEHVFREKLFF. The DNA for the CDR3 is TGCGCCAGCAGCAGATATCAGGGAGGAGAACATGTTTTTAGGGAAAAACTGTTTTTT.

Here the CDR3 reads CASMRQNEQYF. As DNA, the CDR3 is TGTGCCAGCATGAGGCAGAACGAGCAGTACTTC. The V call is TRBV6-5, the J call TRBJ2-7; D gene unclear. V was shortened by 7 bases and J by 5 bases, with 9 bases between the two germline ends. Looked up from germline, CDR1 is MNHEY and CDR2 is SVGAGI. The CDR3 covers 11 residues.

The rearrangement links TRBV11-3 to TRBJ2-7, with 9 bases matching TRBD1. Germline-derived CDR1 and CDR2 are SGHNT and YENEEA. V lost 5 bases, J lost 5 bases, and 7 bases stayed unmatched. This CDR3 region has 14 residues. The CDR3 protein is CASSQTGGKDEQYF. The CDR3 region has the DNA TGTGCCAGCAGCCAGACAGGGGGGAAAGACGAGCAGTACTTC.

This clone has a handful of counts. The chain recombines TRBV7-3 with TRBJ1-1; maybe TRBD1 (5 bases). Germline V CDR1 and CDR2: SGHTA, FQGTGA. The CDR3 totals 13 residues. V gave up 5 bases and J gave up 0 bases, with 7 bases separating them. The CDR3 is CASSPQVNTEAFF. The CDR3, as DNA: TGTGCCAGCAGCCCACAGGTGAACACTGAAGCTTTCTTT. Filled out from reference TRBV7-3 and TRBJ1-1, the complete variable domain reads GAGVSQTPSNKVTEKGKYVELRCDPISGHTALYWYRQSLGQGPEFLIYFQGTGAADDSGLPNDRFFAVRPEGSVSTLKIQRTERGDSAVYLCASSPQVNTEAFFGQGTRLTVV.

V and J are TRBV7-9 and TRBJ2-2; TRBD1 matches at 9 bases. The CDR3 runs 15 residues. The J segment lost 5 bases and the V segment lost 7 bases, leaving 8 bases of the junction unmatched. CDR1 is SEHNR and CDR2 is FQNEAQ in the germline V gene (reference sequence). The CDR3 is CASTTGQGQTGELFF. The CDR3 coding sequence is TGTGCCAGCACCACCGGACAGGGGCAGACCGGGGAGCTGTTTTTT.

This sequence joins TRBV2 and TRBJ2-2, with TRBD2 matching 7 bases. This CDR3 is 14 amino acids long. V was pared by 7 bases and J by 6 bases, with 8 bases of the junction left unmatched. Germline V lookup: CDR1 SNHLY, CDR2 FYNNEI. The CDR3 nucleotides are TGTGCCAGCAAAACTGGACTAGATTCCGGGGAGCTGTTTTTT. Amino acids: CASKTGLDSGELFF. Complete variable domain (other parts from reference TRBV2 and TRBJ2-2): EPEVTQTPSHQVTQMGQEVILRCVPISNHLYFYWYRQILGQKVEFLVSFYNNEISEKSEIFDDQFSVERPDGSNFTLKIRSTKLEDSAMYFCASKTGLDSGELFFGEGSRLTVL.

The chain links TRBV19 to TRBJ1-2, with 11 bases fitting TRBD1. The V and J ends lost 5 bases and 6 bases, in that order; junction bases with no gene match: 8. The CDR3 length is 15 residues. Germline V gene lookup returns CDR1 LNHDA and CDR2 SQIVND (reference sequence). The DNA of the CDR3 is TGTGCCAGTAGTCTCAGAGGACAGGGGGCCCATGGCTACACCTTC. It yields the protein CASSLRGQGAHGYTF.

V and J are TRBV4-1 and TRBJ2-3; 9 bases fit TRBD1. V shed 0 bases and J 4 bases; nucleotides not matched to a gene: 8. The CDR3 covers 17 residues. The germline CDR1 and CDR2 sequences are MGHRA and YSYEKL. CDR3 sequence reads: CASSQDITGGKADTQYF. CDR3 sequence (DNA): TGCGCCAGCAGCCAAGATATCACAGGGGGCAAGGCAGATACGCAGTATTTT.

This clone was recorded once. The CDR3 here is CASSLRADTQYF. The CDR3 DNA reads as TGTGCCAGCAGTTTGCGGGCCGATACGCAGTATTTT. V and J are TRBV27 and TRBJ2-3, with D perhaps matching TRBD2 (5 bases). Germline assignment: CDR1 MNHEY and CDR2 SMNVEV (reference sequence). The CDR3 is 12 amino acids. Trimming removed 3 bases at V and 6 bases at J, with 7 bases between.

The chain uses TRBV6-4 and TRBJ1-1, with 10 bases matching TRBD1. J lost 4 bases, V lost 4 bases, and 6 bases had no gene match. Per the germline V gene, CDR1 is MRHNA and CDR2 is SNTAGT. The CDR3 is made up of 15 amino acids. The CDR3 bases are TGTGCCAGCAGTGTTGACAGGGGGCGAGGCACTGAAGCTTTCTTT. It specifies CASSVDRGRGTEAFF.

This sequence joins TRBV7-3 and TRBJ2-7; TRBD2 matches 8 bases. The J segment lost 2 bases and the V segment lost 0 bases, leaving 3 bases of the junction unmatched. This CDR3 comprises 15 residues. Germline loops: CDR1 SGHTA, CDR2 FQGTGA. Here the CDR3 reads CASSLTSGGTYEQYF. The CDR3 bases are TGTGCCAGCAGCTTAACGAGCGGGGGAACCTACGAGCAGTACTTC.

This chain connects TRBV2 to TRBJ2-7, with a weak D call TRBD1 (6 bases). Germline CDR1 SNHLY, CDR2 FYNNEI. This CDR3 spans 12 amino acids. V was shortened by 5 bases and J by 2 bases, with 7 bases between the two germline ends. Written as DNA, the CDR3 is TGTGCCAGCAGTCAGGGGACCTACGAGCAGTACTTC. Translating gives CASSQGTYEQYF.